Sequencing of this T cell receptor (beta chain) was carried out in a study of blood T cell repertoires in COVID-19. The overall study: The United States, Italy and Spain were the sources of the acute and convalescent COVID-19 samples. In each case, the material was cDNA or gDNA derived from T cells, B-cell-depleted T cells, or PBMCs.

The V and J ends lost 1 base and 6 bases, in that order; junction bases with no gene match: 9. The CDR3 extends over 16 amino acids. The germline V gene has CDR1 SGHVS and CDR2 FNYEAQ. This clone was seen just once. Per the original methods: The authors estimated nucleated cell counts from reference gene primer amplification. Sequencing was performed with immunoSEQ multiplex PCR; in TCRdb, only in-frame clones are kept and a portion is missing. From that table come the V and J calls and clone size; the DNA was used to work out D and trimming. The repertoire holds around 300,000 clones, with about nine tenths as singletons.

Material: peripheral blood. This receptor was obtained from a woman younger than 45 with active or convalescent COVID-19. The chain employs TRBV7-6 and TRBJ2-1; 7 bases match TRBD1. The CDR3 loop reads CASSLVMWSGGNEQFF. Here the CDR3 DNA reads TGTGCCAGCAGCTTAGTGATGTGGTCAGGGGGCAATGAGCAGTTCTTC.